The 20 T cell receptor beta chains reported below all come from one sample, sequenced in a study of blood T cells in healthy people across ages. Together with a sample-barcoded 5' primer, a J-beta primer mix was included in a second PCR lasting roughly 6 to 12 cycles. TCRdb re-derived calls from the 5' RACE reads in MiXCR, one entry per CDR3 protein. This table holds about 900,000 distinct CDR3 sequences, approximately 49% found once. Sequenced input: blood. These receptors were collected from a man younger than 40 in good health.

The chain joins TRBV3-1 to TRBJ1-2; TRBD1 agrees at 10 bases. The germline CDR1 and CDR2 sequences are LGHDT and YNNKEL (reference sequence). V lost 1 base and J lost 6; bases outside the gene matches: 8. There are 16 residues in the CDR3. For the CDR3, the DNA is TGTGCCAGCAGCCAAGCCGAGGGGACAGGGGAGGATGGCTACACCTTC. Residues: CASSQAEGTGEDGYTF. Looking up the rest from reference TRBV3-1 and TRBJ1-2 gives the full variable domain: DTAVSQTPKYLVTQMGNDKSIKCEQNLGHDTMYWYKQDSKKFLKIMFSYNNKELIINETVPNRFSPKSPDKAHLNLHINSLELGDSAVYFCASSQAEGTGEDGYTFGSGTRLTVV.

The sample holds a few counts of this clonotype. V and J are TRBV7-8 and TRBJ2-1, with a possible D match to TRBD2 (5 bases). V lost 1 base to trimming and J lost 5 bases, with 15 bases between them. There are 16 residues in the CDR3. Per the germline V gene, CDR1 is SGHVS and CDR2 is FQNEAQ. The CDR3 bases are TGTGCCAGCAGCTTAGTTAGGTCACTGAGGGACAATGAGCAGTTCTTC. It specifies CASSLVRSLRDNEQFF.

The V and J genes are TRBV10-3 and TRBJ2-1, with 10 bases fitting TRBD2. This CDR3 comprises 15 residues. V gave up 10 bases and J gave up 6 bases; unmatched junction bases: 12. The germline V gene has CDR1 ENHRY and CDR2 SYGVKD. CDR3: CASLAGEEGRNEQFF. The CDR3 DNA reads TGTGCCAGTCTAGCGGGAGAAGAAGGCCGCAATGAGCAGTTCTTC.

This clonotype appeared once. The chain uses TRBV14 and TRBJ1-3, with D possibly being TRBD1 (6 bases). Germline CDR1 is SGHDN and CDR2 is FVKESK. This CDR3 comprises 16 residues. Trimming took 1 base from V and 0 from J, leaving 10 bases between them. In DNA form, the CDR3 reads TGTGCCAGCAGCCAAGGGACAGCGCGCTCTGGAAACACCATATATTTT. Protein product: CASSQGTARSGNTIYF.

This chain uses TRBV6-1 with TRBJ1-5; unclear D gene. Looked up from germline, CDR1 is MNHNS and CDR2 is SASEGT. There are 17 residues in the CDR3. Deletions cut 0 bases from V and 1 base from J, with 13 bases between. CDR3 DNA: TGTGCCAGCAGTGAAGCGCTATCGGGCAGAAGCAATCAGCCCCAGCATTTT. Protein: CASSEALSGRSNQPQHF.

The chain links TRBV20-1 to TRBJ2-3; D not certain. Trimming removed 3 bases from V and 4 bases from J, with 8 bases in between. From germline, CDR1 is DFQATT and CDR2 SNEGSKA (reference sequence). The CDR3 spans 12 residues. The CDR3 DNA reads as TGCAGTGCTAGGTTCCCCCCAGATACGCAGTATTTT. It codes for CSARFPPDTQYF.

CDR3 sequence reads: CASSYSPAVSEQYF. CDR3 DNA sequence: TGTGCCAGCAGTTACTCCCCAGCAGTGAGCGAGCAGTACTTC. V and J are TRBV6-5 and TRBJ2-7; D not certain. Trimming cost V 0 bases and J 6 bases, with 12 bases left between them. From germline, CDR1 is MNHEY and CDR2 SVGAGI. The CDR3 totals 14 residues.

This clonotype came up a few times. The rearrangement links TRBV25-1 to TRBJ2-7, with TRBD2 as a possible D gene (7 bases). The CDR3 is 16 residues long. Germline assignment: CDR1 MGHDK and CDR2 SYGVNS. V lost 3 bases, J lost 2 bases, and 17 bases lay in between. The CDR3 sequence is CASSDGSEGGAYEQYF. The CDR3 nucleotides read TGTGCCAGCAGTGATGGGTCGGAAGGGGGGGCCTACGAGCAGTACTTC.

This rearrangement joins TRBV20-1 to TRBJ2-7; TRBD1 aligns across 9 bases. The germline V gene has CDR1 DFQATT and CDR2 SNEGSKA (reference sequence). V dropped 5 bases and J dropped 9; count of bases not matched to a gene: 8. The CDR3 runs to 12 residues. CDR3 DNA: TGCAGTGCTGACGGGACAGGGCGCCGGCAGTACTTC. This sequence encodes CSADGTGRRQYF.

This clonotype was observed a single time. CDR3 in amino acids: CASSLYFQGPYNEQFF. CDR3 DNA sequence: TGCGCCAGCAGCTTGTATTTCCAGGGACCATACAATGAGCAGTTCTTC. The chain links TRBV5-1 to TRBJ2-1; possibly TRBD1 or TRBD2 for D (5 bases each). The CDR3 has 16 amino acids. The germline CDR1 and CDR2 sequences are SGHRS and YFSETQ. Trimming removed 1 base at V and 4 bases at J, with 15 bases between.

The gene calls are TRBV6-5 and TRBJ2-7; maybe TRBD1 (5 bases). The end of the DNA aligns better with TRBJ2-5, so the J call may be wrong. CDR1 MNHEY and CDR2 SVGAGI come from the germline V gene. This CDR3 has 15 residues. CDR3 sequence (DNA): TGTGCCAGCAGTTACAGTTCCTCCCCAGGGGAGACCCAGTACTTC. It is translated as CASSYSSSPGETQYF.

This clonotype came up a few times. CDR3 nucleotides: TGTGCCAGCAGCGCCATTAGCGGGACGGGACAGCCCCAGCATTTT. It codes for CASSAISGTGQPQHF. The chain employs TRBV7-8 and TRBJ1-5; D might be TRBD1 (5 bases). Trimming shortened V by 5 bases and J by 7 bases, and 18 bases separated the two germline ends. This CDR3 has 15 amino acids. Germline lookup yields CDR1 SGHVS and CDR2 FQNEAQ.

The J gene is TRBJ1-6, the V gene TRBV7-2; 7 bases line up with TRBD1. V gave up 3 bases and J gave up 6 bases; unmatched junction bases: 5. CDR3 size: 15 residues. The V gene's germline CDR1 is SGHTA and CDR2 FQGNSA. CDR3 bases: TGTGCCAGCAGCTTCGACGACAGGGCTAATTCACCCCTCCACTTT. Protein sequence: CASSFDDRANSPLHF.

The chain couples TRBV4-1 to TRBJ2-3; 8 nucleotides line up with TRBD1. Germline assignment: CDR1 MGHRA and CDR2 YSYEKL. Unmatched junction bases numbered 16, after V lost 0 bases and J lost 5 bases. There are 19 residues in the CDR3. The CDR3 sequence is CASSQDVGTGGREGDTQYF. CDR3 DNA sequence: TGCGCCAGCAGCCAAGACGTCGGAACAGGGGGGAGAGAAGGAGATACGCAGTATTTT.

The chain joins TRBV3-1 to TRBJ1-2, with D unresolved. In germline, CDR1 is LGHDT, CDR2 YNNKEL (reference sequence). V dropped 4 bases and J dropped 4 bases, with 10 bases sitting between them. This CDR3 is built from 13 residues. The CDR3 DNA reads TGTGCCAGCAGCCGGACCTCCAGCTATGGCTACACCTTC. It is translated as CASSRTSSYGYTF. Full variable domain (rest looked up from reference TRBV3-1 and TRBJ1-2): DTAVSQTPKYLVTQMGNDKSIKCEQNLGHDTMYWYKQDSKKFLKIMFSYNNKELIINETVPNRFSPKSPDKAHLNLHINSLELGDSAVYFCASSRTSSYGYTFGSGTRLTVV.

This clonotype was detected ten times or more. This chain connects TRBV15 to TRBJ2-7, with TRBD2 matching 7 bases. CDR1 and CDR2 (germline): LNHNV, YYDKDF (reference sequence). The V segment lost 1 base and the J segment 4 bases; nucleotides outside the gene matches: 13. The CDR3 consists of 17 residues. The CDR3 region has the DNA TGTGCCACCAGCAGAGGATTTGGCGGGGGTAGGTTGTACGAGCAGTACTTC. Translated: CATSRGFGGGRLYEQYF.

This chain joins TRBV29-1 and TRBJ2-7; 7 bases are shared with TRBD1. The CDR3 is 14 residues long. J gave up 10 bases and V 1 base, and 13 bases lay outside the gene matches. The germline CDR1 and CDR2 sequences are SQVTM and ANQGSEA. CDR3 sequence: CSVEVTGVVGVQYF. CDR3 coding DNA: TGCAGCGTTGAAGTTACAGGGGTAGTCGGCGTTCAGTACTTC.

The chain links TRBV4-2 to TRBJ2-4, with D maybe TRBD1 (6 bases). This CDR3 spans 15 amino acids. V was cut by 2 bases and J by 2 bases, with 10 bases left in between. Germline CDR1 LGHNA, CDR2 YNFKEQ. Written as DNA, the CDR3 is TGTGCCAGCAGCCAATCACAGGGTCCCAAAAACATTCAGTACTTC. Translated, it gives CASSQSQGPKNIQYF.

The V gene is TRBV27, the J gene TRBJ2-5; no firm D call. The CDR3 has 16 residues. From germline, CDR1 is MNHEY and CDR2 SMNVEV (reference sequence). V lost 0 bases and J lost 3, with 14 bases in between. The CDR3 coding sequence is TGTGCCAGCAGTTTATCGAGTGTTCGACGGGAAGAGACCCAGTACTTC. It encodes CASSLSSVRREETQYF.

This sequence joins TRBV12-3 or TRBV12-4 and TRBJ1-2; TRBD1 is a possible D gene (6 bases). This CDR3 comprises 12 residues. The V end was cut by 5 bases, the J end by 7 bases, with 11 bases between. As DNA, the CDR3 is TGTGCCAGCAGTACAGGGATAGGTGGCTACACCTTC. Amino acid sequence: CASSTGIGGYTF.